Listed below are T cell receptor beta chains from one sample, sequenced in a study of T-cell memory formation after mild COVID-19. TCRdb recomputed calls from the 5' RACE reads with MiXCR, one row per CDR3 protein. The data show 550,000 to 600,000 distinct CDR3 sequences, about 22% seen once. Sequenced input: PBMCs or a T cell subset sorted from them (not recorded which). The receptor set was obtained from an adult woman who had mild COVID-19 (a few samples of this study predate the infection). Cell type and time point are not known. Each CDR3 is given with its conserved first and last residue. A D gene is named only where the DNA matches it firmly. Size tells how often a clone was seen (once, few, many) or the class of an expanded clone, and some rows leave it out.

J	D	length	size	V	CDR3	DNA
TRBJ2-7	NA	15	few	TRBV4-3	CASSQDRHSSYEQYF	TGCGCCAGCAGCCAAGATAGGCACAGCTCCTACGAGCAGTACTTC
TRBJ1-5	TRBD1	15	NA	TRBV7-2	CASSAGTGVNQPQHF	TGTGCCAGCAGCGCCGGCACAGGGGTCAATCAGCCCCAGCATTTT
TRBJ1-6	NA	16	NA	TRBV5-5	CASSLGGESYNSPLHF	TGTGCCAGCAGCTTGGGAGGGGAGTCCTATAATTCACCCCTCCACTTT
TRBJ1-2	NA	15	many	TRBV4-2	CASSQGAGVDYGYTF	TGTGCCAGCAGCCAAGGAGCCGGGGTGGACTATGGCTACACCTTC
TRBJ2-3	NA	15	NA	TRBV9	CASSVVSGRTDTQYF	TGTGCCAGCAGCGTAGTCTCCGGGAGAACAGATACGCAGTATTTT
TRBJ2-2	NA	16	few	TRBV15	CATAPDREPNTGELFF	TGTGCCACCGCCCCGGACAGAGAACCGAACACCGGGGAGCTGTTTTTT
TRBJ2-3	TRBD1	15	many	TRBV6-4	CASSQTGGESDTQYF	TGTGCCAGCAGTCAGACAGGGGGCGAATCAGATACGCAGTATTTT
TRBJ2-5	TRBD2	16	many	TRBV5-4	CASSPSSGGYQETQYF	TGTGCCAGCAGCCCCTCTAGCGGGGGGTACCAAGAGACCCAGTACTTC
TRBJ1-1	NA	15	NA	TRBV7-9	CASSLPGRSNTEAFF	TGTGCCAGCAGCTTGCCGGGCCGATCGAACACTGAAGCTTTCTTT
TRBJ2-7	NA	14	few	TRBV7-8	CASSSPGISYEQYF	TGTGCCAGCAGCTCTCCCGGGATCTCCTACGAGCAGTACTTC
TRBJ2-1	TRBD2	14	NA	TRBV19	CASSIGTSYNEQFF	TGTGCCAGTAGTATCGGGACTAGCTACAATGAGCAGTTCTTC
TRBJ2-7	NA	13	NA	TRBV5-6	CASSSGFGYEQYF	TGTGCCAGCAGCTCCGGGTTCGGATACGAGCAGTACTTC
TRBJ2-1	TRBD2	19	NA	TRBV6-6	CASSYTGTSGRFPDNEQFF	TGTGCCAGCAGTTACACCGGGACTAGCGGGAGATTCCCAGACAATGAGCAGTTCTTC
TRBJ2-7	TRBD1	14	few	TRBV2	CASSEGTGGFEQYF	TGTGCCAGCAGTGAGGGGACAGGGGGATTCGAGCAGTACTTC
TRBJ2-1	TRBD1	17	NA	TRBV7-6	CASSLGTGTGGLREQFF	TGTGCCAGCAGCTTAGGCACGGGGACAGGGGGATTGAGGGAGCAGTTCTTC
TRBJ2-5	TRBD2	15	NA	TRBV5-5	CASRPRGGTQETQYF	TGTGCCAGCAGACCCCGGGGGGGTACCCAAGAGACCCAGTACTTC
TRBJ2-7	TRBD2	15	NA	TRBV7-9	CASSLQGGILYEQYF	TGTGCCAGCAGCTTACAGGGAGGGATTCTTTACGAGCAGTACTTC
TRBJ1-4	NA	12	NA	TRBV29-1	CSGRGRNEKLFF	TGCAGCGGTAGAGGGCGGAATGAAAAACTGTTTTTT
TRBJ1-2	TRBD1	15	NA	TRBV7-9	CASSLGQGPNYGYTF	TGTGCCAGCAGCCTTGGACAGGGCCCTAACTATGGCTACACCTTC
TRBJ2-1	NA	11	many	TRBV12-3/TRBV12-4	CASSLRGEQFF	TGTGCCAGCAGTTTAAGGGGTGAGCAGTTCTTC
TRBJ2-1	NA	15	NA	TRBV7-9	CASSLSSADNNEQFF	TGTGCCAGCAGCTTGTCCTCGGCAGACAACAATGAGCAGTTCTTC
TRBJ2-5	NA	12	few	TRBV6-2/TRBV6-3	CASASFPETQYF	TGTGCCAGTGCTAGCTTCCCAGAGACCCAGTACTTC
TRBJ1-6	NA	14	NA	TRBV12-3/TRBV12-4	CASSHPAGNSPLHF	TGTGCCAGCAGCCACCCGGCAGGCAATTCACCCCTCCACTTT
TRBJ2-3	TRBD2	17	NA	TRBV24-1	CATSGSGRASGSDTQYF	TGTGCCACCAGCGGAAGCGGGAGGGCCAGTGGCTCCGATACGCAGTATTTT
TRBJ2-2	NA	12	NA	TRBV24-1	CATKANTGELFF	TGTGCCACCAAGGCGAACACCGGGGAGCTGTTTTTT
TRBJ2-2	NA	15	few	TRBV12-3/TRBV12-4	CASRSITRITGELFF	TGTGCCAGCAGGTCGATAACGAGGATCACCGGGGAGCTGTTTTTT
TRBJ2-1	NA	14	few	TRBV5-1	CASSLELLANEQFF	TGCGCCAGCAGCTTGGAGCTGCTCGCCAATGAGCAGTTCTTC
TRBJ1-5	NA	14	few	TRBV15	CATSRDAGFQPQHF	TGTGCCACCAGCAGAGATGCGGGGTTTCAGCCCCAGCATTTT